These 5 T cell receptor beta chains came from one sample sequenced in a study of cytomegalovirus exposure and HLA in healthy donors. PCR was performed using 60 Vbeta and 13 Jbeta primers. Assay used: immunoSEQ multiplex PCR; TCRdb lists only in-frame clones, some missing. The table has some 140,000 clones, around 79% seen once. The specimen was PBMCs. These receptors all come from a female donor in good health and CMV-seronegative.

CDR3 sequence: CASSPYTSGGAYEQYF. CDR3 DNA sequence: TGTGCCAGCTCACCATACACCAGCGGGGGGGCCTACGAGCAGTACTTC. The rearrangement uses TRBV18 and TRBJ2-7; 10 bases align to TRBD2. CDR1 is KGHSH, CDR2 LQKENI, per germline. The V gene end was trimmed by 2 bases and the J gene end by 2 bases; junction bases not matched to a gene: 6. The CDR3 runs 16 residues.

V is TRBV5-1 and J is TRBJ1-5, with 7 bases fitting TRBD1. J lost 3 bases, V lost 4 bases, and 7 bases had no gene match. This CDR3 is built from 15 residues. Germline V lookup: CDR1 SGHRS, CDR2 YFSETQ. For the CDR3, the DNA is TGCGCCAGCAGCCCAACCACAGGGGCCAATCAGCCCCAGCATTTT. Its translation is CASSPTTGANQPQHF.

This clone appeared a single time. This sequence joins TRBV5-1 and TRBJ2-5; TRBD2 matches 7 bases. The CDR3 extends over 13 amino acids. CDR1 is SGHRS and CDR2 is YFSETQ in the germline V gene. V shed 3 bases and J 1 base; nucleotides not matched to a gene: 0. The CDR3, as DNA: TGCGCCAGCAGCTCGGGGGGCCAAGAGACCCAGTACTTC. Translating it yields CASSSGGQETQYF.

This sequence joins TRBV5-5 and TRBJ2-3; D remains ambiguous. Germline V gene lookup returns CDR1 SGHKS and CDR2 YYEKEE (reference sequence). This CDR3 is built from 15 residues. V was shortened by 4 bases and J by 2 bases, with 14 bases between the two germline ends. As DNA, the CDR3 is TGTGCCAGCAGCCTCCGGTTGTTCCCCACAGATACGCAGTATTTT. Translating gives CASSLRLFPTDTQYF.

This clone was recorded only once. The CDR3 region has the DNA TGCAGCGGGGGGTCTGGAAACACCATATATTTT. This sequence encodes CSGGSGNTIYF. The chain joins TRBV20-1 to TRBJ1-3; weak D call: TRBD1 (5 bases). CDR1 and CDR2 from the germline V gene are DFQATT and SNEGSKA (reference sequence). This CDR3 spans 11 amino acids.